Below are 14 T cell receptor beta chains sequenced from a single sample in a study of cytomegalovirus exposure and HLA in healthy donors. The study ran its PCR with 60 Vbeta and 13 Jbeta primers. Produced via immunoSEQ multiplex PCR; TCRdb's table is partial and in-frame only. The sample lists about 150,000 clones, about 81% occurring once. The sequencing sample was made of PBMCs. Receptors originate from a man aged 25 to 40 in good health and CMV-seronegative.

In its sample, this clone was seen once. V gene TRBV6-6 combines with J gene TRBJ2-2; D not certain. The germline V and J ends were trimmed by 0 bases and 6 bases, with 8 bases remaining between them. Germline CDR1 and CDR2: MNHNY and SVGAGI (reference sequence). The CDR3 has 14 residues. This chain's CDR3 is CASSYSSAAGELFF. In DNA form, the CDR3 reads TGTGCCAGCAGTTACTCGAGTGCGGCCGGGGAGCTGTTTTTT.

V and J are TRBV6-6 and TRBJ1-3, with D tentatively TRBD1 (5 bases). Germline CDR1 reads MNHNY; CDR2 reads SVGAGI (reference sequence). This CDR3 is 13 amino acids long. Trimming removed 11 bases from V and 0 bases from J, with 11 bases in between. DNA for the CDR3: TGTGCCGGACAAAGGGTCTCTGGAAACACCATATATTTT. Its translation is CAGQRVSGNTIYF.

This chain joins TRBV29-1 and TRBJ2-1, with D tentatively TRBD1 (6 bases). V shed 6 bases and J shed 4 bases, with 13 bases lying between them. The V gene's germline CDR1 is SQVTM and CDR2 ANQGSEA. This CDR3 comprises 13 residues. The CDR3 here is CSVQGSSYNEQFF. For the CDR3, the DNA is TGCAGCGTACAGGGTTCTTCATACAATGAGCAGTTCTTC.

This sequence joins TRBV7-9 and TRBJ1-5; 7 bases map to TRBD1. There are 14 residues in the CDR3. Germline-derived CDR1 and CDR2 are SEHNR and FQNEAQ (reference sequence). V lost 5 bases to trimming and J lost 3 bases; unmatched junction nucleotides: 4. CDR3 region: CASSPGQDNQPQHF. The CDR3 DNA sequence: TGTGCCAGCAGCCCTGGACAGGACAATCAGCCCCAGCATTTT.

The genes are TRBV2 and TRBJ1-1, with D unclear. V gave up 4 bases and J gave up 0 bases, with 6 bases separating them. Germline V CDR1 and CDR2: SNHLY, FYNNEI. The CDR3 spans 13 residues. The DNA for the CDR3 is TGTGCCAGCAGTGGAACAATGAACACTGAAGCTTTCTTT. It codes for CASSGTMNTEAFF.

J is TRBJ2-5 and V is TRBV11-3; 8 nucleotides match TRBD1. With V trimmed by 5 bases and J by 1 base, 3 bases remained unmatched. This CDR3 has 14 residues. CDR1 and CDR2 from the germline V gene are SGHNT and YENEEA. DNA of the CDR3: TGTGCCAGCAGCCGTGACAGGGGCCAAGAGACCCAGTACTTC. This codes for CASSRDRGQETQYF.

This clone was counted once. The chain joins TRBV7-6 to TRBJ2-3; no definite D call. The CDR3 loop spans 13 amino acids. V lost 1 base, J lost 2 bases, and 4 bases lay in between. The V gene's germline CDR1 is SGHVS and CDR2 FNYEAQ. Here the CDR3 DNA reads TGTGCCAGCAGCTTAGATTACACAGATACGCAGTATTTT. It translates to CASSLDYTDTQYF.

The chain joins TRBV28 to TRBJ1-2; 8 bases fit TRBD1. This CDR3 has 15 amino acids. Trimming removed 1 base from V and 6 bases from J; junction bases left unmatched: 7. Germline V lookup: CDR1 MDHEN, CDR2 SYDVKM. The CDR3 region has the DNA TGTGCCAGCAGTTTATTAGCAGGGGGCGCGGATGGCTACACCTTC. It translates to CASSLLAGGADGYTF.

J is TRBJ1-1 and V is TRBV28; D is unresolved. This CDR3 has 14 amino acids. The V end lost 1 base, the J end lost 7 bases, and 13 bases lay between the germline ends. CDR1 and CDR2 (germline): MDHEN, SYDVKM. CDR3 in amino acids: CASSLYEGPGEAFF. CDR3 DNA sequence: TGTGCCAGCAGTTTATATGAGGGTCCGGGTGAAGCTTTCTTT. The full variable domain, rest sourced from reference TRBV28 and TRBJ1-1, is DVKVTQSSRYLVKRTGEKVFLECVQDMDHENMFWYRQDPGLGLRLIYFSYDVKMKEKGDIPEGYSVSREKKERFSLILESASTNQTSMYLCASSLYEGPGEAFFGQGTRLTVV.

A word on this clone: Distinct nucleotide sequences in the sample also encode this CDR3. This chain connects TRBV7-9 to TRBJ1-2; 8 nucleotides line up with TRBD1. This CDR3 region has 13 residues. V shed 5 bases and J 8 bases; nucleotides not matched to a gene: 7. Germline V gene sequence: CDR1 SEHNR, CDR2 FQNEAQ (reference sequence). CDR3 in amino acids: CASSLEQGVGYTF. The CDR3 bases are TGTGCCAGCAGCCTAGAACAGGGGGTCGGCTACACCTTC.

This chain joins TRBV28 and TRBJ2-7; 8 bases are shared with TRBD2. The V segment lost 2 bases and the J segment 0 bases; nucleotides outside the gene matches: 6. The CDR3 length is 16 residues. Germline assignment: CDR1 MDHEN and CDR2 SYDVKM. CDR3 region: CASSLIPAGASYEQYF. Here the CDR3 DNA reads TGTGCCAGCAGTTTAATCCCAGCGGGAGCCTCCTACGAGCAGTACTTC.

The V call is TRBV11-2, the J call TRBJ2-5; D gene ambiguous. Germline V gene data show CDR1 as SGHAT and CDR2 as FQNNGV. The V gene lost 6 bases and the J gene lost 5 bases, with 7 bases spanning the gap. This CDR3 spans 11 amino acids. The CDR3: CASRHAETQYF. The DNA for the CDR3 is TGTGCCAGCAGGCACGCGGAGACCCAGTACTTC.

The genes are TRBV5-5 and TRBJ1-4; maybe TRBD1 (6 bases). The germline V gene encodes CDR1 SGHKS and CDR2 YYEKEE (reference sequence). V was shortened by 4 bases and J by 7 bases, with 11 bases between the two germline ends. The CDR3 runs to 13 residues. DNA of the CDR3: TGTGCCAGCAGCCCAGGGGTGGGTGAAAAACTGTTTTTT. It codes for CASSPGVGEKLFF.

This clone was observed a handful of times. This rearrangement joins TRBV9 to TRBJ2-1, with 16 bases identical to TRBD2. The CDR3 has 16 amino acids. Germline V lookup: CDR1 SGDLS, CDR2 YYNGEE. Trimming at V came to 4 bases and at J to 7 bases, leaving 5 bases not matched to a gene. CDR3 protein: CASSPGLAGGQNEQFF. In nucleotides, the CDR3 is TGTGCCAGCAGCCCGGGACTAGCGGGGGGGCAAAATGAGCAGTTCTTC.